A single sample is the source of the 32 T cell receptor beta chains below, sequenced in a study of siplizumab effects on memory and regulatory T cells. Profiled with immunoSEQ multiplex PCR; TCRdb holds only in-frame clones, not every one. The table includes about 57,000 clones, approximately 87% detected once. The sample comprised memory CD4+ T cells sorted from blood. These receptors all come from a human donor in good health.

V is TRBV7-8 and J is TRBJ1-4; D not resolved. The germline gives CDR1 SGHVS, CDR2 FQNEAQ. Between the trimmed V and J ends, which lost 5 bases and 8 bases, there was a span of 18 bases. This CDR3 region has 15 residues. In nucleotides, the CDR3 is TGTGCCAGCAGCCCAACTCCCGAAAGGCGGGAAAAACTGTTTTTT. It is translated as CASSPTPERREKLFF.

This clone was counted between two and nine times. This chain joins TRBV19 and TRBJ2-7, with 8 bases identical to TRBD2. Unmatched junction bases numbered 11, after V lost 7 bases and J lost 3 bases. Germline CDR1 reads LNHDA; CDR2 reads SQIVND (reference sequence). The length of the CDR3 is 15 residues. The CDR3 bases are TGTGCCAGTACGGAGGTCAGCGGGGGCAACTACGAGCAGTACTTC. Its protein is CASTEVSGGNYEQYF.

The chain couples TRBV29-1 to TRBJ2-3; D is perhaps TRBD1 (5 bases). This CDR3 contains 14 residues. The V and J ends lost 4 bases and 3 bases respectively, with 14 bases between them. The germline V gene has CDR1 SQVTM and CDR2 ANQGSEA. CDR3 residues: CSVATQGETDTQYF. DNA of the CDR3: TGCAGCGTTGCAACGCAGGGCGAAACAGATACGCAGTATTTT.

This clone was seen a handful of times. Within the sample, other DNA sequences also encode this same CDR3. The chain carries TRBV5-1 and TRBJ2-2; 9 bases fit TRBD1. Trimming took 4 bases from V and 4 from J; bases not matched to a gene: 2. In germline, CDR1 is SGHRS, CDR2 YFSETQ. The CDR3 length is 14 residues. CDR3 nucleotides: TGCGCCAGCAGCGGGGGACAGGGCACCGGGGAGCTGTTTTTT. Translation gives CASSGGQGTGELFF.

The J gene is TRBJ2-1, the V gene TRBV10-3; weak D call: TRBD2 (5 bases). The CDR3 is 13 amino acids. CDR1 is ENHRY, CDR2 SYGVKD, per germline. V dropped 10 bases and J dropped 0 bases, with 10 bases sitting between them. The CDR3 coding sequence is TGTGCCACCGCCGGGGACTCCTACAATGAGCAGTTCTTC. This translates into CATAGDSYNEQFF.

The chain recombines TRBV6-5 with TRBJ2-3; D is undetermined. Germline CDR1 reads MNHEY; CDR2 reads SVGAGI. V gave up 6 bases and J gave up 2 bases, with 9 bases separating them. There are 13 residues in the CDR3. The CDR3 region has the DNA TGTGCCAGCAGGCCCTCCCCCACAGATACGCAGTATTTT. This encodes CASRPSPTDTQYF.

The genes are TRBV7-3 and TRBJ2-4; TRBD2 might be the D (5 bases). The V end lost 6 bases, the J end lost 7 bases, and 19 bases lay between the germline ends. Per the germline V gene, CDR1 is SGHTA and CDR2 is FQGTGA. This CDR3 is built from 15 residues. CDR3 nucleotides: TGTGCCAGCAGTCAAGGCGATATCGGGATTAACATTCAGTACTTC. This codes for CASSQGDIGINIQYF.

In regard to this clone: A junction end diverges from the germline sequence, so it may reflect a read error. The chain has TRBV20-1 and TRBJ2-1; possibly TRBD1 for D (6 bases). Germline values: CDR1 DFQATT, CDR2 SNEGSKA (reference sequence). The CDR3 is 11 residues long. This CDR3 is CSASAVGQRIF. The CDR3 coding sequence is TGCAGTGCTAGTGCCGTTGGACAGAGGATCTTC.

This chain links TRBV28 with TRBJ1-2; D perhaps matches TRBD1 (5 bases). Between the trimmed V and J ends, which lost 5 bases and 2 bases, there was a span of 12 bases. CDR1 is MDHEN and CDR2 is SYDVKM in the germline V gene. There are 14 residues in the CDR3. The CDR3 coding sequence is TGTGCCAGCAGTCCCGGGGGGATAAACTATGGCTACACCTTC. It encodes CASSPGGINYGYTF.

The CDR3 bases are TGTGCCACTTTGAAACAGGCAAGGAATGAAAAACTGTTTTTT. This encodes CATLKQARNEKLFF. The chain recombines TRBV19 with TRBJ1-4; possibly TRBD1 for D (5 bases). V lost 10 bases and J 5 bases, leaving 17 bases between the germline ends. CDR3 length equals 14 residues. CDR1 is LNHDA, CDR2 SQIVND, per germline (reference sequence).

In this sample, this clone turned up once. The CDR3 reads CAIRVGTGVSYEQYF. The CDR3 DNA follows: TGTGCCATCAGAGTGGGGACAGGGGTCTCCTACGAGCAGTACTTC. The genes are TRBV10-3 and TRBJ2-7; 10 bases map to TRBD1. The CDR3 consists of 15 residues. The trim removed 6 bases at V and 0 bases at J, leaving 5 bases unmatched. Germline loops: CDR1 ENHRY, CDR2 SYGVKD.

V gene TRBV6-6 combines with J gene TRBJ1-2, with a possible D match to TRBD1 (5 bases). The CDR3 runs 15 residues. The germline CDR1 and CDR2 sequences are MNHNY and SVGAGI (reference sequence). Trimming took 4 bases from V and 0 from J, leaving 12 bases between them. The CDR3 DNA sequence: TGTGCCAGCAGTTCGACCAGGGACCCTAACTATGGCTACACCTTC. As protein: CASSSTRDPNYGYTF.

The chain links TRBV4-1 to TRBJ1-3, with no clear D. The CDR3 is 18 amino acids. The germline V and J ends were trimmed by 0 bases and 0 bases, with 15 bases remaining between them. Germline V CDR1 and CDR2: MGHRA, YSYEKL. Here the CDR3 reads CASSQDGGGVGSGNTIYF. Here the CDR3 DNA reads TGCGCCAGCAGCCAAGATGGTGGCGGGGTCGGCTCTGGAAACACCATATATTTT.

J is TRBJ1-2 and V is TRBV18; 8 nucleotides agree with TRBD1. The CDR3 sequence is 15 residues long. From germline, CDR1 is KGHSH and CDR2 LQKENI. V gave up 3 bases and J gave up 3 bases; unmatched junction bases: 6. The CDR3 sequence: CASSPFGTGDYGYTF. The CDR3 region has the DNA TGTGCCAGCTCACCGTTCGGGACAGGAGACTATGGCTACACCTTC.

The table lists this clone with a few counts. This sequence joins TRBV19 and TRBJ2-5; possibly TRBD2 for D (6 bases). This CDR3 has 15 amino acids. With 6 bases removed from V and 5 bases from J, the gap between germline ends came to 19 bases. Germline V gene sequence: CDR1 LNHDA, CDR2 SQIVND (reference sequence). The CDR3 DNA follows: TGTGCCAGTAGCCCGAACAACGCACGGGAGGAGACCCAGTACTTC. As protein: CASSPNNAREETQYF.

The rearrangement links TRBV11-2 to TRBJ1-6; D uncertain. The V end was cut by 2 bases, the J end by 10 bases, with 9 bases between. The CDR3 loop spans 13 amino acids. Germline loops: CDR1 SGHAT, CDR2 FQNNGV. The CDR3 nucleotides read TGTGCCAGCAGCTTACAACGGTGGTCACCCCTCCACTTT. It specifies CASSLQRWSPLHF. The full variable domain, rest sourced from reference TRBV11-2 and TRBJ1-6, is EAGVAQSPRYKIIEKRQSVAFWCNPISGHATLYWYQQILGQGPKLLIQFQNNGVVDDSQLPKDRFSAERLKGVDSTLKIQPAKLEDSAVYLCASSLQRWSPLHFGNGTRLTVT.

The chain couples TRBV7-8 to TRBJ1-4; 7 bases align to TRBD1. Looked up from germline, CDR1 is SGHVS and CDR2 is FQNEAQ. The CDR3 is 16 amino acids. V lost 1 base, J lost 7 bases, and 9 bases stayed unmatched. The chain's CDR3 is CASSLGQGGSGEKLFF. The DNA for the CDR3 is TGTGCCAGCAGCTTAGGCCAAGGGGGCTCTGGTGAAAAACTGTTTTTT.

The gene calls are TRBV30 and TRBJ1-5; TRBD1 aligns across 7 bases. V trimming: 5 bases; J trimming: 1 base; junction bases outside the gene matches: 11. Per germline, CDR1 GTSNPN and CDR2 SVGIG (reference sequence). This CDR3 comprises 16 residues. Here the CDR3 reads CAWSRRGTVSNQPQHF. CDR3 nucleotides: TGTGCCTGGTCCCGGAGGGGGACAGTAAGCAATCAGCCCCAGCATTTT. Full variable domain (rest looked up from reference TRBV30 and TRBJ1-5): SQTIHQWPATLVQPVGSPLSLECTVEGTSNPNLYWYRQAAGRGLQLLFYSVGIGQISSEVPQNLSASRPQDRQFILSSKKLLLSDSGFYLCAWSRRGTVSNQPQHFGDGTRLSIL.

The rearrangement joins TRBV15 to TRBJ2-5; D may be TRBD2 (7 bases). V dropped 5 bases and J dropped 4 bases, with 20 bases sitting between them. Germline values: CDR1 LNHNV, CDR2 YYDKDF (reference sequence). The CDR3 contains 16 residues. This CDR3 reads CATSGPSGGSSETQYF. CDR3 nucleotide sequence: TGTGCCACCAGCGGTCCGTCGGGGGGCAGCTCAGAGACCCAGTACTTC.

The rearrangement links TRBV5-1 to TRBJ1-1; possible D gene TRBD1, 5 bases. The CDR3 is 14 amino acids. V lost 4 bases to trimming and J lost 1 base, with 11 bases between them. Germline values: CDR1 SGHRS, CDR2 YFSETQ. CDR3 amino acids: CASSPRERNTEAFF. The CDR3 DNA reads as TGCGCCAGCAGCCCCAGGGAGAGGAACACTGAAGCTTTCTTT.

Here the CDR3 DNA reads TGTGCCAGCAGCCCCCGTCCGGAGTACCAAGAGACCCAGTACTTC. It translates to CASSPRPEYQETQYF. This chain connects TRBV5-6 to TRBJ2-5, with D uncertain. The germline CDR1 and CDR2 sequences are SGHDT and YYEEEE. The CDR3 has 15 residues. V lost 4 bases, J lost 0 bases, and 13 bases lay in between.

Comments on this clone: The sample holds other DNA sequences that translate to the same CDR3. The CDR3 DNA reads as TGCGCCAGCAGTGATGGACTAGCGGGAGTTGGTGAGCAGTTCTTC. This gives the protein CASSDGLAGVGEQFF. V gene TRBV10-2 combines with J gene TRBJ2-1; 13 nucleotides match TRBD2. Germline CDR1 reads WSHSY; CDR2 reads SAAADI. The J segment lost 9 bases and the V segment lost 3 bases, leaving 5 bases of the junction unmatched. The CDR3 covers 15 residues.

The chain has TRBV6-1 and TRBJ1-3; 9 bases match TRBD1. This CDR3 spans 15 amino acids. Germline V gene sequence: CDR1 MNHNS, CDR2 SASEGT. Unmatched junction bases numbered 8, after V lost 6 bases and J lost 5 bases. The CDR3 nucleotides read TGTGCCAGCAGCAGTCCCGGGACAGGGAGAAACACCATATATTTT. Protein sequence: CASSSPGTGRNTIYF.

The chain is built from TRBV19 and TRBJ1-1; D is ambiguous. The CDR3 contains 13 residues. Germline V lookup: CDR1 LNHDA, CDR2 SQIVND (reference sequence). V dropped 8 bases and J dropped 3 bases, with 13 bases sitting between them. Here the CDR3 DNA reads TGTGCCAGTTCAGGTCGATGGGACACTGAAGCTTTCTTT. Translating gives CASSGRWDTEAFF. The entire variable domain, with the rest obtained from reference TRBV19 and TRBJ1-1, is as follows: DGGITQSPKYLFRKEGQNVTLSCEQNLNHDAMYWYRQDPGQGLRLIYYSQIVNDFQKGDIAEGYSVSREKKESFPLTVTSAQKNPTAFYLCASSGRWDTEAFFGQGTRLTVV.

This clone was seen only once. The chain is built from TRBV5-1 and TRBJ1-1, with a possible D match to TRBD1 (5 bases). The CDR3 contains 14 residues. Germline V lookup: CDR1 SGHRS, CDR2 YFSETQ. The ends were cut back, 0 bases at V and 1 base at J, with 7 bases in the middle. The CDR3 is CASSLGTGNTEAFF. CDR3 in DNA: TGCGCCAGCAGCTTGGGAACAGGGAACACTGAAGCTTTCTTT.

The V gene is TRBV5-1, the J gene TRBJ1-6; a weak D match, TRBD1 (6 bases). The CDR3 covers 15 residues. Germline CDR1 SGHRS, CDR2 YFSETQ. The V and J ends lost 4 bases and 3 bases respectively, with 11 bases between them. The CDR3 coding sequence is TGCGCCAGCAGCCCCTTGGACAGCTATAATTCACCCCTCCACTTT. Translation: CASSPLDSYNSPLHF.

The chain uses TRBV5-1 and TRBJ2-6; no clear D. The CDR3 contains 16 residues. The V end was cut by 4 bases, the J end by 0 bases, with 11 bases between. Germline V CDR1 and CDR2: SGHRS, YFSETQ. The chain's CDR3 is CASSPDRYSGANVLTF. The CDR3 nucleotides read TGCGCCAGCAGCCCAGACCGTTACTCTGGGGCCAACGTCCTGACTTTC.

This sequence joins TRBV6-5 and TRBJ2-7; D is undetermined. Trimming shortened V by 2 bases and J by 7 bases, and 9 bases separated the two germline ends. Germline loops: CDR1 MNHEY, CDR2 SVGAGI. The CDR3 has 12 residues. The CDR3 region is CASSYGVREQYF. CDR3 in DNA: TGTGCCAGCAGTTACGGGGTAAGGGAGCAGTACTTC.

In DNA form, the CDR3 reads TGTGCCAGCAGCGTAGGAGGAGGGGGTGGGGCCAACGTCCTGACTTTC. Translation: CASSVGGGGGANVLTF. The V call is TRBV9, the J call TRBJ2-6; D assignment may be TRBD1 or TRBD2 (6 bases each). CDR3 length: 16 amino acids. V lost 0 bases to trimming and J lost 3 bases, with 10 bases between them. The V gene's germline CDR1 is SGDLS and CDR2 YYNGEE.

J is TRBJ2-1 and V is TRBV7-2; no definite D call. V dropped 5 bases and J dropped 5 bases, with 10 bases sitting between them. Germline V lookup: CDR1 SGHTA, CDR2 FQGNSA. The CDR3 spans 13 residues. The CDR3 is CASSPRWDNEQFF. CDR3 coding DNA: TGTGCCAGCAGCCCCCGGTGGGACAATGAGCAGTTCTTC. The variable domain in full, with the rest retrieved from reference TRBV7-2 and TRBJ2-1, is GAGVSQSPSNKVTEKGKDVELRCDPISGHTALYWYRQSLGQGLEFLIYFQGNSAPDKSGLPSDRFSAERTGGSVSTLTIQRTQQEDSAVYLCASSPRWDNEQFFGPGTRLTVL.

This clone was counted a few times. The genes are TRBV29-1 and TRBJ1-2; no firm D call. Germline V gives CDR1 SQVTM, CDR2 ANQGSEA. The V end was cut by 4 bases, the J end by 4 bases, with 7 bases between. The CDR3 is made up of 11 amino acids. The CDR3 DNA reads TGCAGCGTTGGAGGAACCTATGGCTACACCTTC. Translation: CSVGGTYGYTF.

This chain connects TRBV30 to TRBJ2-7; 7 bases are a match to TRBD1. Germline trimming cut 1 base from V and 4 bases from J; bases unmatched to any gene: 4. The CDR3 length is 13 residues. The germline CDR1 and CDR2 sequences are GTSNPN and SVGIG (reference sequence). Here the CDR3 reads CAWSAPDRYEQYF. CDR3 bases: TGTGCCTGGAGTGCGCCGGACAGGTACGAGCAGTACTTC.